One sample yielded the 24 T cell receptor beta chains listed below, sequenced in a study of blood T cell repertoires in COVID-19. Assay: immunoSEQ multiplex PCR; the TCRdb copy retains only in-frame clones and omits some. The repertoire holds fewer than 250,000 clones, with roughly 80% as singletons. Specimen: PBMCs or T cells enriched from blood (not recorded which). These receptors were taken from a woman aged 25 to 45 who had recovered from COVID-19.

The chain recombines TRBV2 with TRBJ2-3; the match to TRBD1 covers 8 bases. The CDR3 runs to 15 residues. Germline-derived CDR1 and CDR2 are SNHLY and FYNNEI. The junction had 11 bases not matched to a gene; V was cut back by 4 bases and J by 8 bases. The CDR3 nucleotides are TGTGCCAGCAGTGGGACAGGGCGCGGGATAGGTACGCAGTATTTT. This gives the protein CASSGTGRGIGTQYF.

This clone was seen a single time. The chain combines TRBV9 with TRBJ1-3; a weak D match, TRBD1 (6 bases). The CDR3 length is 14 residues. The germline gives CDR1 SGDLS, CDR2 YYNGEE. V lost 3 bases to trimming and J lost 2 bases, with 9 bases between them. The chain's CDR3 is CASSGQGTGNTIYF. For the CDR3, the DNA is TGTGCCAGCAGCGGGCAGGGGACTGGAAACACCATATATTTT.

The J gene is TRBJ2-7, the V gene TRBV6-6, with 8 bases aligning to TRBD2. CDR3 length: 13 amino acids. Germline CDR1 MNHNY, CDR2 SVGAGI (reference sequence). V shed 6 bases, J shed 1 base, and the junction held 2 bases outside the gene matches. CDR3 DNA: TGTGCCAGCAGCGCTAGCGGGTCCTACGAGCAGTACGTC. Protein: CASSASGSYEQYV.

This clone was counted between two and nine times. V gene TRBV7-8 combines with J gene TRBJ1-5; the D is unclear. Per germline, CDR1 SGHVS and CDR2 FQNEAQ. V shed 3 bases and J shed 5 bases, with 17 bases lying between them. The CDR3 has 16 residues. The CDR3 DNA follows: TGTGCCAGCAGCTTCCTTGCACCCCCTGAGCATCAGCCCCAGCATTTT. Translating gives CASSFLAPPEHQPQHF.

The gene calls are TRBV14 and TRBJ1-2; unclear D gene. Germline CDR1 is SGHDN and CDR2 is FVKESK. V shed 3 bases and J shed 7 bases, with 12 bases lying between them. The CDR3 extends over 13 amino acids. CDR3 sequence: CASSQTGATGYTF. The CDR3 coding sequence is TGTGCCAGCAGCCAGACGGGAGCCACTGGCTACACCTTC.

The table lists this clone with a few counts. The gene calls are TRBV11-3 and TRBJ2-7, with D unresolved. The CDR3 is 12 residues long. Germline V gene data show CDR1 as SGHNT and CDR2 as YENEEA. V was trimmed by 0 bases and J by 4 bases, leaving 4 bases between them. The CDR3 DNA reads as TGTGCCAGCAGCTTAGATAGTTACGAGCAGTACTTC. Translating it yields CASSLDSYEQYF.

The CDR3 DNA reads as TGCGCCAGCAGCCCCATAACAATTCGCGGAGGATACACCTTC. Its protein product is CASSPITIRGGYTF. The chain carries TRBV5-1 and TRBJ1-2; D unclear. V dropped 4 bases and J dropped 11 bases, with 21 bases sitting between them. This CDR3 comprises 14 residues. Germline CDR1 and CDR2: SGHRS and YFSETQ.

This clone came up a few times. This chain joins TRBV6-5 and TRBJ2-3, with 7 bases lining up with TRBD2. Trimming cost V 5 bases and J 0 bases; bases outside gene matches: 5. CDR1 MNHEY and CDR2 SVGAGI come from the germline V gene. The CDR3 spans 15 residues. This CDR3 is CASSRSGESTDTQYF. DNA of the CDR3: TGTGCCAGCAGTCGCAGCGGGGAGAGCACAGATACGCAGTATTTT.

This sequence joins TRBV13 and TRBJ2-7; 12 bases are shared with TRBD1. The trim removed 4 bases at V and 1 base at J, leaving 2 bases unmatched. The CDR3 length is 15 residues. Germline values: CDR1 PRHDT, CDR2 FYEKMQ (reference sequence). The CDR3 spells CASSSGQGASYEQYF. Here the CDR3 DNA reads TGTGCCAGCAGCTCGGGACAGGGGGCGTCCTACGAGCAGTACTTC.

The chain is built from TRBV19 and TRBJ2-7; 8 nucleotides line up with TRBD2. The CDR3 is 15 amino acids. J lost 2 bases, V lost 6 bases, and 9 bases had no gene match. The germline gives CDR1 LNHDA, CDR2 SQIVND (reference sequence). CDR3 in amino acids: CASRPAGEVAYEQYF. In DNA, the CDR3 is TGTGCCAGTAGGCCAGCGGGAGAGGTGGCCTACGAGCAGTACTTC.

This chain joins TRBV5-4 and TRBJ1-3; 7 nucleotides agree with TRBD1. The J segment lost 0 bases and the V segment lost 4 bases, leaving 7 bases of the junction unmatched. This CDR3 comprises 16 residues. Germline CDR1 and CDR2: SGHNT and YYREEE (reference sequence). The CDR3 sequence is CASSTDRVLSGNTIYF. The CDR3 DNA sequence: TGTGCCAGCAGCACTGACAGGGTCCTCTCTGGAAACACCATATATTTT.

The genes are TRBV3-1 (or the pseudogene TRBV3-2) and TRBJ2-4; 8 bases map to TRBD2. Germline V lookup: CDR1 LGHDT, CDR2 YNNKEL (reference sequence). The CDR3 has 14 amino acids. Trimming cost V 2 bases and J 8 bases; bases outside gene matches: 5. Here the CDR3 reads CASSQLAGTDIQYF. The CDR3 bases are TGTGCCAGCAGCCAATTAGCGGGGACGGACATTCAGTACTTC.

Only one count was recorded for this clone. V is TRBV5-1 and J is TRBJ1-2; 7 bases fit TRBD1. There are 18 residues in the CDR3. The V and J ends lost 6 bases and 1 base, in that order; junction bases with no gene match: 18. Germline-derived CDR1 and CDR2 are SGHRS and YFSETQ. The CDR3 DNA reads as TGCGCCAGCACCTCAGGACAGGACCCAACCACTAATAACTATGGCTACACCTTC. It translates to CASTSGQDPTTNNYGYTF.

In this sample, this clone turned up a few times. The chain links TRBV5-1 to TRBJ2-7; D is possibly TRBD2 (6 bases). The germline CDR1 and CDR2 sequences are SGHRS and YFSETQ. With 0 bases removed from V and 6 bases from J, the gap between germline ends came to 19 bases. This CDR3 is built from 16 residues. The CDR3 sequence: CASSLALGQGGGEQYF. The CDR3 DNA follows: TGCGCCAGCAGCTTGGCCCTTGGTCAGGGAGGAGGCGAGCAGTACTTC.

This clone appeared once. The V and J genes are TRBV3-1 (or the pseudogene TRBV3-2) and TRBJ2-5; 8 bases align to TRBD1. The V gene end was trimmed by 2 bases and the J gene end by 5 bases; junction bases not matched to a gene: 16. The CDR3 consists of 18 residues. Germline CDR1 reads LGHDT; CDR2 reads YNNKEL (reference sequence). CDR3 nucleotide sequence: TGTGCCAGCAGCCAATACCCGTCGACAGGGGATCTGGGGGAGACCCAGTACTTC. It translates to CASSQYPSTGDLGETQYF.

The CDR3 DNA is TGTGCCAGCAGTATCCGCGGGGCGGGGGGGACTAGCACAGATACGCAGTATTTT. Its translation: CASSIRGAGGTSTDTQYF. V gene TRBV2 combines with J gene TRBJ2-3; 9 bases line up with TRBD2. The CDR3 length is 18 residues. The ends lost 5 bases at V and 0 bases at J; junction bases unmatched: 12. Germline CDR1 and CDR2: SNHLY and FYNNEI.

Here the CDR3 reads CASSPQGGELFF. The DNA of the CDR3 is TGTGCCAGCTCACCCCAGGGCGGGGAGCTGTTTTTT. The chain is built from TRBV18 and TRBJ2-2; a weak D match, TRBD1 (5 bases). The CDR3 has 12 amino acids. With 3 bases removed from V and 7 bases from J, the gap between germline ends came to 6 bases. The germline V gene has CDR1 KGHSH and CDR2 LQKENI.

The chain joins TRBV2 to TRBJ1-5; TRBD1 aligns across 7 bases. With 6 bases clipped from V and 0 bases from J, the junction kept 5 bases outside the gene matches. The CDR3 is 15 amino acids. Germline V CDR1 and CDR2: SNHLY, FYNNEI. The CDR3 DNA is TGTGCCAGCAGCAGCAACAGGGGTAGCAATCAGCCCCAGCATTTT. Residues: CASSSNRGSNQPQHF. Full variable domain (rest looked up from reference TRBV2 and TRBJ1-5): EPEVTQTPSHQVTQMGQEVILRCVPISNHLYFYWYRQILGQKVEFLVSFYNNEISEKSEIFDDQFSVERPDGSNFTLKIRSTKLEDSAMYFCASSSNRGSNQPQHFGDGTRLSIL.

This clone was detected only a few times. Other DNA variants within this sample encode the same CDR3. The V call is TRBV18, the J call TRBJ1-5, with 9 bases identical to TRBD1. The germline gives CDR1 KGHSH, CDR2 LQKENI. Germline trimming cut 3 bases from V and 7 bases from J; bases unmatched to any gene: 7. CDR3 length: 15 residues. The CDR3 here is CASSPSRDRVQPQHF. The CDR3 nucleotides are TGTGCCAGCTCACCGTCCCGGGACAGGGTGCAGCCCCAGCATTTT.

The CDR3 loop is CASSLSGPAYNEQFF. The CDR3 nucleotides are TGTGCCAGCAGCTTGAGCGGGCCGGCCTACAATGAGCAGTTCTTC. This chain connects TRBV7-3 to TRBJ2-1; the D gene is possibly TRBD2 (6 bases). The CDR3 is 15 residues long. CDR1 is SGHTA, CDR2 FQGTGA, per germline. The V end lost 3 bases, the J end lost 2 bases, and 11 bases lay between the germline ends.

The CDR3 loop is CASGLDLNNEQFF. CDR3 nucleotides: TGTGCCAGCGGACTAGACCTAAACAATGAGCAGTTCTTC. The J gene is TRBJ2-1, the V gene TRBV10-3, with TRBD2 identical over 7 bases. This CDR3 has 13 amino acids. The junction had 8 bases not matched to a gene; V was cut back by 10 bases and J by 5 bases. The germline V gene has CDR1 ENHRY and CDR2 SYGVKD.

This chain connects TRBV28 to TRBJ1-2, with D perhaps matching TRBD1 (5 bases). There are 13 residues in the CDR3. Trimming stripped 2 bases from V and 4 bases from J, with 8 bases between. Per germline, CDR1 MDHEN and CDR2 SYDVKM. Here the CDR3 DNA reads TGTGCCAGCAGTTTACCAGGGTCCTATGGCTACACCTTC. Protein sequence: CASSLPGSYGYTF.

This rearrangement joins TRBV28 to TRBJ2-7; TRBD2 is a possible D gene (6 bases). Germline CDR1 reads MDHEN; CDR2 reads SYDVKM. The CDR3 is 12 residues long. V lost 5 bases to trimming and J lost 6 bases, with 11 bases between them. The CDR3: CASSRLVAEQYF. The CDR3 nucleotides are TGTGCCAGCAGTCGACTAGTGGCCGAGCAGTACTTC.

The chain is built from TRBV10-1 and TRBJ2-7; D gene unclear. Germline V gene data show CDR1 as WNHNN and CDR2 as SYGVQD (reference sequence). V was pared by 5 bases and J by 0 bases, with 17 bases between. This CDR3 has 16 amino acids. CDR3 sequence reads: CASSYWSRTSSYEQYF. In nucleotides, the CDR3 is TGCGCCAGCAGTTATTGGAGCAGAACAAGCTCCTACGAGCAGTACTTC.